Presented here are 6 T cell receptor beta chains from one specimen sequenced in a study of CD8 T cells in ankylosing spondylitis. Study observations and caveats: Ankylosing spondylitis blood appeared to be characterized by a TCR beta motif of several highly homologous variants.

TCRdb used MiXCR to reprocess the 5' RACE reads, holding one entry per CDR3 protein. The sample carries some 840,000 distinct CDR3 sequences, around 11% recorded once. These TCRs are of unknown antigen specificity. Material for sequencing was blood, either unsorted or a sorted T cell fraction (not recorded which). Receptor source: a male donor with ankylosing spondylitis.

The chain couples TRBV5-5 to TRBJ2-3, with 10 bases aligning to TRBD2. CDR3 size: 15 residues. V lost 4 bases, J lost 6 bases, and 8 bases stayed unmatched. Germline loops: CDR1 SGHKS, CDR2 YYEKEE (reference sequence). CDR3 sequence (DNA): TGTGCCAGCAGCCGCCCCCCGGGACTAGCGGATACGCAGTATTTT. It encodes CASSRPPGLADTQYF.

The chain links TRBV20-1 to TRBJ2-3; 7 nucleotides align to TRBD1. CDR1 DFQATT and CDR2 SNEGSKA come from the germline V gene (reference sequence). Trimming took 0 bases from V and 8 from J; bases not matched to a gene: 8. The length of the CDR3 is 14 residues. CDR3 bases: TGCAGTGCTAGAGACGACAGGGCCGGAGGTACGCAGTATTTT. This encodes CSARDDRAGGTQYF.

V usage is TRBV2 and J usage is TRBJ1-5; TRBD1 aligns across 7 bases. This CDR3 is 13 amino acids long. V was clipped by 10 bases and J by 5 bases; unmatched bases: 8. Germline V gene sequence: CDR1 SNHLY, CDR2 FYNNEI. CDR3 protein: CAIRDRLYQPQHF. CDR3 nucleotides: TGTGCCATAAGGGACAGACTTTATCAGCCCCAGCATTTT.

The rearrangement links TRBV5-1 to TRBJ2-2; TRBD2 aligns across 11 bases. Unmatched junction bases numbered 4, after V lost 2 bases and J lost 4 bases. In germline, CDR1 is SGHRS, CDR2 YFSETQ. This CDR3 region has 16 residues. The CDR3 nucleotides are TGCGCCAGCAGCTTTCTAGCGGGAGGCGCCACCGGGGAGCTGTTTTTT. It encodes CASSFLAGGATGELFF.

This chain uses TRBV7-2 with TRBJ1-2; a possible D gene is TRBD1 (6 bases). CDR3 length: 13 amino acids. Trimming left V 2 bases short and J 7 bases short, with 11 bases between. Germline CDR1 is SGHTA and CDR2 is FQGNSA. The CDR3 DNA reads TGTGCCAGCAGCTTAACCAACAGGGTTGGCTACACCTTC. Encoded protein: CASSLTNRVGYTF.

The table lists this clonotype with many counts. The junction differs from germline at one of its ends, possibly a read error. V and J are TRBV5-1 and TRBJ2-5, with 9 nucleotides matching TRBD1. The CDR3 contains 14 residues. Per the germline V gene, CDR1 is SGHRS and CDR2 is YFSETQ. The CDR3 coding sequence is TGTGCCAGCAGTTTACAGGGGGCCGGAGAGACCCAGTACTTC. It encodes CASSLQGAGETQYF.